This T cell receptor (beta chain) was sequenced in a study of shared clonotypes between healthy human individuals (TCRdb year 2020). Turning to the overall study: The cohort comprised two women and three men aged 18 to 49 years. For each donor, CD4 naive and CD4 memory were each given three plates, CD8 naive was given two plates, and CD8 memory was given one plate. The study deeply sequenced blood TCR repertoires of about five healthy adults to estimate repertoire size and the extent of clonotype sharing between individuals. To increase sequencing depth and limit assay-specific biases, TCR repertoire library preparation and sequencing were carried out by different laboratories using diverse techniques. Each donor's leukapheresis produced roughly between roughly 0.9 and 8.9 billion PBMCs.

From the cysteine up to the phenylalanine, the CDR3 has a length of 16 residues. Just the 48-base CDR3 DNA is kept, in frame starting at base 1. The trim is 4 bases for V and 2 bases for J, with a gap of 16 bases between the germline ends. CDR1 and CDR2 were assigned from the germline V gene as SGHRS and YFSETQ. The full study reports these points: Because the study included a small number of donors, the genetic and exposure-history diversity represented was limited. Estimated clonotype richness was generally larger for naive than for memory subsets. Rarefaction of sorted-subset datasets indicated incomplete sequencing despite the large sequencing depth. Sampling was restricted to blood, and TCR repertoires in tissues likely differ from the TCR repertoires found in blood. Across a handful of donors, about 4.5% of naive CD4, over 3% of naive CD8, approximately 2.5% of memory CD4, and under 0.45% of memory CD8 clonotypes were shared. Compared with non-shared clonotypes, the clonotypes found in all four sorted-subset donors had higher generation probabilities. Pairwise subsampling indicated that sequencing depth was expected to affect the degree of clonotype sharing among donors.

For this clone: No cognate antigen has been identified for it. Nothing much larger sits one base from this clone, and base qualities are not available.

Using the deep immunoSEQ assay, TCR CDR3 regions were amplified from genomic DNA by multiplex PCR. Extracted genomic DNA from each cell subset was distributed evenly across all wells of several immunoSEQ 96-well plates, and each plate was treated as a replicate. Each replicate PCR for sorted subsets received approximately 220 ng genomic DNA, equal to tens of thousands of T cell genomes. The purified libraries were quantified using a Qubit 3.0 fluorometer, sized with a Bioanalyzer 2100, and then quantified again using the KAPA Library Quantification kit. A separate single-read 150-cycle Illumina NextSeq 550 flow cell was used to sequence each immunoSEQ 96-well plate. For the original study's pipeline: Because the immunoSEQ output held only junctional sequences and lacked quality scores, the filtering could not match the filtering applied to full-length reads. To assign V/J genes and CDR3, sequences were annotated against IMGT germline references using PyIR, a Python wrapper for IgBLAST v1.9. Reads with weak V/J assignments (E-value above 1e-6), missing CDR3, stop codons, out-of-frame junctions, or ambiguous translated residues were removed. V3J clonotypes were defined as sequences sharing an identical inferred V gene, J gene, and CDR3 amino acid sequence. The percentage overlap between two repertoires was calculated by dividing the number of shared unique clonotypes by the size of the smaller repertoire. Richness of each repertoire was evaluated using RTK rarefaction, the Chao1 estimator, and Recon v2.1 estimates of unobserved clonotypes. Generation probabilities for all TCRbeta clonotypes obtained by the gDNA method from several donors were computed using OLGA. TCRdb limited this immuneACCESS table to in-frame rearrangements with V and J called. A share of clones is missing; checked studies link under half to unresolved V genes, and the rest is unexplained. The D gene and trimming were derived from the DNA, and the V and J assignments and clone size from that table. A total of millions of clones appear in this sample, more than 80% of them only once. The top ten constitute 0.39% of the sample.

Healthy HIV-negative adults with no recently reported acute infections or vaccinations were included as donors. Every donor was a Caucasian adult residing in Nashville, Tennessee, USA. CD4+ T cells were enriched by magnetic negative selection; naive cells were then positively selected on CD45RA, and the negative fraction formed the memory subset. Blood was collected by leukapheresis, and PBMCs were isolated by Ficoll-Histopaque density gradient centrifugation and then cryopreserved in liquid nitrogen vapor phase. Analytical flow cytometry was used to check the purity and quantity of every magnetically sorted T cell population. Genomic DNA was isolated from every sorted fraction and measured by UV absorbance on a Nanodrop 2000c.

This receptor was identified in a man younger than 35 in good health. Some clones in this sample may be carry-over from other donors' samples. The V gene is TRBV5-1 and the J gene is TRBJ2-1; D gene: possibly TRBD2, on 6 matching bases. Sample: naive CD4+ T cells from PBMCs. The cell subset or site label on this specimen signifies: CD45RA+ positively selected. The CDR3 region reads CASSPNPGVTYNEQFF. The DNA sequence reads TGCGCCAGCAGCCCCAATCCGGGAGTAACCTACAATGAGCAGTTCTTC.